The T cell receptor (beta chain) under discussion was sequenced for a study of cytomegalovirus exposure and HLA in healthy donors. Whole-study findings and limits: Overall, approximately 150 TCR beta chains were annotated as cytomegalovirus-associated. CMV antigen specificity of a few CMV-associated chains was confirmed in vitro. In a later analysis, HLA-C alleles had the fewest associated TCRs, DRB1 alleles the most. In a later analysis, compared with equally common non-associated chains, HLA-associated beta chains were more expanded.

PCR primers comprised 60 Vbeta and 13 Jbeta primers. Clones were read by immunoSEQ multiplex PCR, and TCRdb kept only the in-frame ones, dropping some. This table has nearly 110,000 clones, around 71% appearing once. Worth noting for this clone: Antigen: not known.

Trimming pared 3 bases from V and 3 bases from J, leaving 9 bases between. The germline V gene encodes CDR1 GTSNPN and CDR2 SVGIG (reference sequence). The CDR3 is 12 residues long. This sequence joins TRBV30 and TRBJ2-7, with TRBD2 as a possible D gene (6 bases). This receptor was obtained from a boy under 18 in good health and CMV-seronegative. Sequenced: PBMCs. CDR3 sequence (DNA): TGTGCCTGGAGGGCCGGGGGCTACGAGCAGTACTTC. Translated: CAWRAGGYEQYF.